Listed below are T cell receptor beta chains from one sample, sequenced in a study of blood T cell repertoires in COVID-19. Assay: immunoSEQ multiplex PCR; the TCRdb copy retains only in-frame clones and omits some. The sample includes approximately 310,000 clones, about 85% seen only once; the top ten take over 1.5%. Sequenced sample: PBMCs or T cells enriched from blood (not recorded which). The receptor source for this set is a woman in her 30s who had been exposed to COVID-19. Each CDR3 is given with its conserved first and last residue. D genes are given only for firm matches. A row's size may be missing; if present it is once, few, many or a size class.

D gene: NA
J gene: TRBJ2-3
V gene: TRBV20-1
clone size: NA
CDR3 protein: CSASLGTDTQYF
CDR3 DNA: TGCAGTGCTAGTCTCGGGACAGATACGCAGTATTTT

D gene: NA
J gene: TRBJ2-5
V gene: TRBV2
clone size: NA
CDR3 protein: CASSVTGSMETQYF
CDR3 DNA: TGTGCCAGCAGCGTGACAGGATCCATGGAGACCCAGTACTTC

D gene: TRBD1
J gene: TRBJ1-3
V gene: TRBV6-5
clone size: NA
CDR3 protein: CASRRQGTTGNTIYF
CDR3 DNA: TGTGCCAGCAGGAGACAGGGAACCACTGGAAACACCATATATTTT

D gene: NA
J gene: TRBJ2-3
V gene: TRBV27
clone size: NA
CDR3 protein: CASSTLQEQDPDTQYF
CDR3 DNA: TGTGCCAGCAGTACTCTACAGGAACAGGACCCAGATACGCAGTATTTT

D gene: TRBD2
J gene: TRBJ2-1
V gene: TRBV28
clone size: few
CDR3 protein: CASSLQRGGQFF
CDR3 DNA: TGTGCCAGCAGTCTGCAGCGGGGGGGCCAGTTCTTC

D gene: NA
J gene: TRBJ1-1
V gene: TRBV7-9
clone size: NA
CDR3 protein: CASSLGSSAGITEAFF
CDR3 DNA: TGTGCCAGCAGCTTAGGGTCATCGGCGGGTATCACTGAAGCTTTCTTT

D gene: NA
J gene: TRBJ1-1
V gene: TRBV10-3
clone size: once
CDR3 protein: CAISEQIAGEGAFF
CDR3 DNA: TGTGCCATCAGTGAACAAATTGCAGGGGAGGGAGCTTTCTTT

D gene: TRBD1
J gene: TRBJ2-7
V gene: TRBV7-8
clone size: NA
CDR3 protein: CASTALRGQIKQQYF
CDR3 DNA: TGTGCCAGCACCGCGCTCAGGGGACAGATTAAGCAGCAGTACTTC

D gene: NA
J gene: TRBJ1-4
V gene: TRBV5-1
clone size: NA
CDR3 protein: CASSPGRDGRRREKLFF
CDR3 DNA: TGCGCCAGCAGCCCGGGACGGGACGGGAGAAGGAGGGAAAAACTGTTTTTT

D gene: NA
J gene: TRBJ2-5
V gene: TRBV19
clone size: NA
CDR3 protein: CASSIDPLGRETQYF
CDR3 DNA: TGTGCCAGTAGTATAGATCCTCTGGGCCGGGAGACCCAGTACTTC

D gene: NA
J gene: TRBJ2-7
V gene: TRBV7-3
clone size: NA
CDR3 protein: CASSLTPTRSYEQYF
CDR3 DNA: TGTGCCAGCAGCTTAACACCTACGCGCTCCTACGAGCAGTACTTC

D gene: TRBD1
J gene: TRBJ1-4
V gene: TRBV24-1
clone size: NA
CDR3 protein: CATSDSPGTGSEKLFF
CDR3 DNA: TGTGCCACCAGTGACTCCCCCGGGACAGGAAGCGAAAAACTGTTTTTT

D gene: NA
J gene: TRBJ1-2
V gene: TRBV28
clone size: NA
CDR3 protein: CASSSRYGYTF
CDR3 DNA: TGTGCCAGCAGTTCGAGGTATGGCTACACCTTC

D gene: NA
J gene: TRBJ1-5
V gene: TRBV28
clone size: few
CDR3 protein: CASSPNWGGNSNQPQHF
CDR3 DNA: TGTGCCAGCAGTCCCAACTGGGGGGGCAATAGCAATCAGCCCCAGCATTTT

D gene: NA
J gene: TRBJ2-3
V gene: TRBV5-4
clone size: once
CDR3 protein: CASSLSGYTDTQYF
CDR3 DNA: TGTGCCAGCAGCTTGTCAGGGTACACAGATACGCAGTATTTT

D gene: TRBD2
J gene: TRBJ2-1
V gene: TRBV14
clone size: NA
CDR3 protein: CASSQDWRGGRYNEQFF
CDR3 DNA: TGTGCCAGCAGCCAAGATTGGCGGGGGGGCCGCTACAATGAGCAGTTCTTC

D gene: TRBD2
J gene: TRBJ2-5
V gene: TRBV28
clone size: NA
CDR3 protein: CASRRTSGEETQYF
CDR3 DNA: TGTGCCAGCAGGAGGACTAGCGGGGAAGAGACCCAGTACTTC

D gene: NA
J gene: TRBJ1-1
V gene: TRBV10-2
clone size: NA
CDR3 protein: CASSESGVRTEAFF
CDR3 DNA: TGCGCCAGCAGTGAGTCCGGGGTTCGCACTGAAGCTTTCTTT

D gene: NA
J gene: TRBJ1-1
V gene: TRBV28
clone size: NA
CDR3 protein: CASSSRLTGTLNTEAFF
CDR3 DNA: TGTGCCAGCAGTTCGAGATTGACCGGGACACTGAACACTGAAGCTTTCTTT

D gene: NA
J gene: TRBJ1-4
V gene: TRBV24-1
clone size: NA
CDR3 protein: CATSPSGSATNEKLFF
CDR3 DNA: TGTGCCACCAGCCCTTCGGGGAGCGCAACTAATGAAAAACTGTTTTTT

D gene: TRBD1
J gene: TRBJ1-5
V gene: TRBV6-1
clone size: NA
CDR3 protein: CASSERTGMNQPQHF
CDR3 DNA: TGTGCCAGCAGTGAACGGACAGGCATGAATCAGCCCCAGCATTTT

D gene: NA
J gene: TRBJ1-5
V gene: TRBV30
clone size: NA
CDR3 protein: CAWSTSRSNQPQHF
CDR3 DNA: TGTGCCTGGAGCACTTCTAGATCCAATCAGCCCCAGCATTTT

D gene: NA
J gene: TRBJ1-2
V gene: TRBV15
clone size: NA
CDR3 protein: CATSREWASGYTF
CDR3 DNA: TGTGCCACCAGCAGAGAGTGGGCGTCCGGCTACACCTTC

D gene: TRBD1
J gene: TRBJ1-1
V gene: TRBV4-1
clone size: NA
CDR3 protein: CASRTGRGNAEAFF
CDR3 DNA: TGCGCCAGCCGCACGGGCAGGGGGAATGCTGAAGCTTTCTTT

D gene: TRBD1
J gene: TRBJ1-2
V gene: TRBV28
clone size: NA
CDR3 protein: CATSQGARNYGYTF
CDR3 DNA: TGTGCCACCTCACAGGGGGCGCGAAACTATGGCTACACCTTC

D gene: TRBD1
J gene: TRBJ1-1
V gene: TRBV4-1
clone size: NA
CDR3 protein: CASSSPGQGAVEAFF
CDR3 DNA: TGCGCCAGCAGCTCCCCGGGACAGGGGGCCGTCGAAGCTTTCTTT

D gene: NA
J gene: TRBJ1-6
V gene: TRBV12-3/TRBV12-4
clone size: few
CDR3 protein: CASSLQTNSPLHF
CDR3 DNA: TGTGCCAGCAGTTTACAGACAAATTCACCCCTCCACTTT

D gene: NA
J gene: TRBJ2-7
V gene: TRBV28
clone size: NA
CDR3 protein: CASEEDLRAQQYF
CDR3 DNA: TGTGCCAGCGAGGAAGACCTACGAGCCCAGCAGTACTTC

D gene: NA
J gene: TRBJ1-3
V gene: TRBV30
clone size: NA
CDR3 protein: CAWNAGFSGNTIYF
CDR3 DNA: TGTGCCTGGAACGCGGGATTCTCTGGAAACACCATATATTTT

D gene: NA
J gene: TRBJ1-2
V gene: TRBV2
clone size: NA
CDR3 protein: CASSEWAFNYGYTF
CDR3 DNA: TGTGCCAGCAGTGAATGGGCGTTCAACTATGGCTACACCTTC

D gene: NA
J gene: TRBJ1-5
V gene: TRBV11-2
clone size: once
CDR3 protein: CASSPRGGGQPQHF
CDR3 DNA: TGTGCCAGCAGCCCAAGGGGGGGCGGACAGCCCCAGCATTTT

D gene: NA
J gene: TRBJ1-5
V gene: TRBV28
clone size: NA
CDR3 protein: CASSTGHRDQPQHF
CDR3 DNA: TGTGCCAGCAGTACGGGACACCGAGATCAGCCCCAGCATTTT

D gene: NA
J gene: TRBJ1-6
V gene: TRBV11-3
clone size: NA
CDR3 protein: CASSLDEDSPLHF
CDR3 DNA: TGTGCCAGCAGCTTGGATGAGGATTCACCCCTCCACTTT

D gene: TRBD1
J gene: TRBJ1-1
V gene: TRBV29-1
clone size: NA
CDR3 protein: CSVSTGGDGEAFF
CDR3 DNA: TGCAGCGTCTCGACAGGGGGTGATGGTGAAGCTTTCTTT

D gene: TRBD1
J gene: TRBJ2-2
V gene: TRBV2
clone size: NA
CDR3 protein: CASSIQGTGELFF
CDR3 DNA: TGTGCCAGCAGCATACAGGGGACCGGGGAGCTGTTTTTT

D gene: TRBD2
J gene: TRBJ2-3
V gene: TRBV9
clone size: NA
CDR3 protein: CASSAVTSGSDTQYF
CDR3 DNA: TGTGCCAGCAGCGCCGTAACGAGCGGGAGCGATACGCAGTATTTT

D gene: NA
J gene: TRBJ2-5
V gene: TRBV30
clone size: few
CDR3 protein: CAWPGFQETQYF
CDR3 DNA: TGTGCCTGGCCGGGTTTTCAAGAGACCCAGTACTTC

D gene: TRBD1
J gene: TRBJ1-1
V gene: TRBV19
clone size: NA
CDR3 protein: CASRSTGGGEAFF
CDR3 DNA: TGTGCCAGTAGGAGTACAGGGGGCGGTGAAGCTTTCTTT

D gene: NA
J gene: TRBJ1-2
V gene: TRBV30
clone size: NA
CDR3 protein: CAWTPGLLGNGYTF
CDR3 DNA: TGTGCCTGGACCCCGGGACTCCTAGGCAATGGCTACACCTTC

D gene: TRBD1
J gene: TRBJ1-2
V gene: TRBV29-1
clone size: NA
CDR3 protein: CSVEGQSSHGYTF
CDR3 DNA: TGCAGCGTTGAGGGACAGAGTTCGCATGGCTACACCTTC

D gene: NA
J gene: TRBJ1-2
V gene: TRBV7-3
clone size: NA
CDR3 protein: CASSAGPPDYGYTF
CDR3 DNA: TGTGCCAGCAGCGCCGGTCCACCGGACTATGGCTACACCTTC

D gene: TRBD1
J gene: TRBJ1-2
V gene: TRBV2
clone size: few
CDR3 protein: CASSGTGFYGYTF
CDR3 DNA: TGTGCCAGCAGTGGGACAGGCTTCTATGGCTACACCTTC

D gene: TRBD1
J gene: TRBJ2-7
V gene: TRBV27
clone size: NA
CDR3 protein: CASRSLAGGYEQYF
CDR3 DNA: TGTGCCAGCAGATCGCTCGCAGGGGGCTACGAGCAGTACTTC

D gene: TRBD1
J gene: TRBJ1-4
V gene: TRBV7-2
clone size: NA
CDR3 protein: CASSIGNRGRGEKLFF
CDR3 DNA: TGTGCCAGCAGCATCGGGAATAGGGGGCGCGGGGAAAAACTGTTTTTT

D gene: TRBD1
J gene: TRBJ1-1
V gene: TRBV28
clone size: NA
CDR3 protein: CASSPLRDRALNTEAFF
CDR3 DNA: TGTGCCAGCAGTCCCCTAAGGGACAGGGCCTTGAACACTGAAGCTTTCTTT

D gene: NA
J gene: TRBJ2-5
V gene: TRBV30
clone size: once
CDR3 protein: CAWSQSGGETQYF
CDR3 DNA: TGTGCCTGGAGTCAAAGCGGTGGGGAGACCCAGTACTTC

D gene: NA
J gene: TRBJ2-1
V gene: TRBV2
clone size: NA
CDR3 protein: CASSESDRRQFF
CDR3 DNA: TGTGCCAGCAGTGAGTCCGATAGAAGGCAGTTCTTC

D gene: TRBD1
J gene: TRBJ2-5
V gene: TRBV19
clone size: NA
CDR3 protein: CASNPTGVPETQYF
CDR3 DNA: TGTGCCAGTAACCCAACAGGGGTGCCGGAGACCCAGTACTTC

D gene: NA
J gene: TRBJ1-1
V gene: TRBV7-9
clone size: NA
CDR3 protein: CASSFPRLNTEAFF
CDR3 DNA: TGTGCCAGCAGCTTCCCCAGACTTAACACTGAAGCTTTCTTT

D gene: TRBD1
J gene: TRBJ1-2
V gene: TRBV6-4
clone size: NA
CDR3 protein: CASSSNTGGVEGYTF
CDR3 DNA: TGTGCCAGCAGTTCAAACACAGGGGGAGTAGAGGGCTACACCTTC